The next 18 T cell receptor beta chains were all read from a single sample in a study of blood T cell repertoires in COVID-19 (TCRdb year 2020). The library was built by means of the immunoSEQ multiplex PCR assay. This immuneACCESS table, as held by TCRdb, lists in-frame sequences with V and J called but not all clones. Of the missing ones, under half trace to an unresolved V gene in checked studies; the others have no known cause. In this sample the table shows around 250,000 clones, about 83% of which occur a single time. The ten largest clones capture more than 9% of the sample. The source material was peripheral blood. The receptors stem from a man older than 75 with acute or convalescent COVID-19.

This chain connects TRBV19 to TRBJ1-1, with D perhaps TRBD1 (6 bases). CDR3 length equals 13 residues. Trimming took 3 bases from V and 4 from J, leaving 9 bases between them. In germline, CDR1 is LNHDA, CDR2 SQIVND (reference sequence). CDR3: CASSILTGTEAFF. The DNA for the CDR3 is TGTGCCAGTAGTATTCTGACAGGCACTGAAGCTTTCTTT.

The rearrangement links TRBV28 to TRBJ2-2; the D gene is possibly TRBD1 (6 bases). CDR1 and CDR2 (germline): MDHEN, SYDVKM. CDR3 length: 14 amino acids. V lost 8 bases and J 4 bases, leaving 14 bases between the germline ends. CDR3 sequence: CASATGTITGELFF. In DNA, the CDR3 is TGTGCCAGCGCCACAGGGACGATCACCGGGGAGCTGTTTTTT.

This CDR3 is CASSPQGYEQYF. The CDR3, as DNA: TGTGCCAGCAGCCCACAGGGCTACGAGCAGTACTTC. V and J are TRBV6-5 and TRBJ2-7; a possible D gene is TRBD1 (6 bases). The germline V gene has CDR1 MNHEY and CDR2 SVGAGI. Trimming removed 6 bases at V and 3 bases at J, with 9 bases between. The CDR3 totals 12 residues.

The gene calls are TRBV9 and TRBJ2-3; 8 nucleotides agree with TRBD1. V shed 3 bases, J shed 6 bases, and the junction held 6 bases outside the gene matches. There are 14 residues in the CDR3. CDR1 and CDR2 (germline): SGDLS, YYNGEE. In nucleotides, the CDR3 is TGTGCCAGCAGCGACACAGGGGGTCGGGATACGCAGTATTTT. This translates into CASSDTGGRDTQYF.

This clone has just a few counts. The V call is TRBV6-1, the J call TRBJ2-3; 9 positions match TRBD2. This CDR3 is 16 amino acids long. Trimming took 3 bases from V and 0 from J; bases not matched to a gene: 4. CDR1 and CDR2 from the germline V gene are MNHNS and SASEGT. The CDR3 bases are TGTGCCAGCAGTGACGGACTAGCGCAAAGCACAGATACGCAGTATTTT. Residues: CASSDGLAQSTDTQYF.

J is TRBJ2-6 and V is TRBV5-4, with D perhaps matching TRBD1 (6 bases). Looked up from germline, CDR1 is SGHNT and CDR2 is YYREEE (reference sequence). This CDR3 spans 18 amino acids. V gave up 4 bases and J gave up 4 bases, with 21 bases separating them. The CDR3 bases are TGTGCCAGCAGCACCCGGGTACAGGGAGTAAGAGGGGCCAACGTCCTGACTTTC. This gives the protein CASSTRVQGVRGANVLTF.

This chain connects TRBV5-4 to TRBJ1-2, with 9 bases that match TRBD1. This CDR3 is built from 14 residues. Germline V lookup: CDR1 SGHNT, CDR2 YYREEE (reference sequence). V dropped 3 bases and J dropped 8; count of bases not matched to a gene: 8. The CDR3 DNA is TGTGCCAGCAGCTACCGGGACAGGGAGGGAGGCTACACCTTC. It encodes CASSYRDREGGYTF.

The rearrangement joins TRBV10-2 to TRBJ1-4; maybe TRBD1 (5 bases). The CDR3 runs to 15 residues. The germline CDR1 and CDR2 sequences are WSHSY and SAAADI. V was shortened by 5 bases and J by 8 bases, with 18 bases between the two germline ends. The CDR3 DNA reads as TGCGCCAGCAGTTCTTGGGGGGAGATTGGAGAAAAACTGTTTTTT. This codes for CASSSWGEIGEKLFF.

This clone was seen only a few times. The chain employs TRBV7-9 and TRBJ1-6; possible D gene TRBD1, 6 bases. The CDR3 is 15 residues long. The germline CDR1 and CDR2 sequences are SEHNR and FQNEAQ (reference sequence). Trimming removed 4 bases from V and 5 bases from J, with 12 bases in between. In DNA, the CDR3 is TGTGCCAGCAGCTCTCCGGGACAAAATAATTCACCCCTCCACTTT. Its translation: CASSSPGQNNSPLHF.

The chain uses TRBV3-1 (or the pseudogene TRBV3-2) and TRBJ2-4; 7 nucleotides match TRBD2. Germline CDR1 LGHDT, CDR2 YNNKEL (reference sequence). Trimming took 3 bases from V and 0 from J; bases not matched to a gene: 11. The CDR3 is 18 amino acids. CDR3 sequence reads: CASSHGKGGVLAKNIQYF. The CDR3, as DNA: TGTGCCAGCAGCCACGGCAAGGGAGGGGTTCTAGCCAAAAACATTCAGTACTTC.

Here the CDR3 DNA reads TGTGCCAGCAGTCCAACATCCGCTGGGGCCAACGTCCTGACTTTC. Amino acid sequence: CASSPTSAGANVLTF. This chain joins TRBV6-6 and TRBJ2-6; D is unclear. Germline CDR1 and CDR2: MNHNY and SVGAGI (reference sequence). This CDR3 is 15 amino acids long. The V gene lost 5 bases and the J gene lost 2 bases, with 10 bases spanning the gap.

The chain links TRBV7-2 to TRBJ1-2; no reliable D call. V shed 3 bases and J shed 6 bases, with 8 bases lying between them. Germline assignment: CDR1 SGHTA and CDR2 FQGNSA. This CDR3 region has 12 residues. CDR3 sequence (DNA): TGTGCCAGCAGCTTGTCAGAGGATGGCTACACCTTC. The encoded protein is CASSLSEDGYTF.

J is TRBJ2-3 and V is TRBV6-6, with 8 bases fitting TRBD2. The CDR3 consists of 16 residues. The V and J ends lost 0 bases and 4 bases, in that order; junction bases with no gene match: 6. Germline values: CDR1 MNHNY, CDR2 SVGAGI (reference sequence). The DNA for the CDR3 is TGTGCCAGCAGTTACTCGGGTGCGGGGGGCGCAGATACGCAGTATTTT. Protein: CASSYSGAGGADTQYF.

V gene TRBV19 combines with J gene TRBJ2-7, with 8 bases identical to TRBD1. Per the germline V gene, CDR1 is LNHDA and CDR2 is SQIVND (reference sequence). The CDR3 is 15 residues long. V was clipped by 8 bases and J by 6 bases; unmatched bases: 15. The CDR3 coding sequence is TGTGCCAGTCAACAGCTGGGCAGGGGGCTGAGCGAGCAGTACTTC. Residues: CASQQLGRGLSEQYF.

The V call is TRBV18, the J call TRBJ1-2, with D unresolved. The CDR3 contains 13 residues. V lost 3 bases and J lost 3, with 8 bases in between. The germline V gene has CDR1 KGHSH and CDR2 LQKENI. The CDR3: CASSPNEDYGYTF. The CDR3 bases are TGTGCCAGCTCACCCAACGAGGACTATGGCTACACCTTC.

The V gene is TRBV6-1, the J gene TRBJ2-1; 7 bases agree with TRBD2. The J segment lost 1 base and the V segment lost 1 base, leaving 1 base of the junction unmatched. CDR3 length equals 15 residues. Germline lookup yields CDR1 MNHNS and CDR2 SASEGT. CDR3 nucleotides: TGTGCCAGCAGTGAAGGGGAGGGGTCCTACAATGAGCAGTTCTTC. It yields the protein CASSEGEGSYNEQFF.

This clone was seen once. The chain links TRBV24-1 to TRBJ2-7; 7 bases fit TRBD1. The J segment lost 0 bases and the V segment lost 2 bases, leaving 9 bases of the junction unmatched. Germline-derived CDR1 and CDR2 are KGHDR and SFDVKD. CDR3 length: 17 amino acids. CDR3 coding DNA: TGTGCCACCAGTGATTCTCCTCCGACAGGGAGCTCCTACGAGCAGTACTTC. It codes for CATSDSPPTGSSYEQYF.

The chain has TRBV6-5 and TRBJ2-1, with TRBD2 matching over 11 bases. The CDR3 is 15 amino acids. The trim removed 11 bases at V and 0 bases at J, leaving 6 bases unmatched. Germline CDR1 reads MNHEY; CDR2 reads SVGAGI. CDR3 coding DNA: TGTGCCGCTAGGACTAGCGGGCCCTCCTACAATGAGCAGTTCTTC. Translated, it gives CAARTSGPSYNEQFF.